This T cell receptor beta chain appears in the sequencing data of a study of PD-L1 blockade in urothelial cancer. Only a few counts were recorded for this clone. The sample holds other DNA sequences that translate to the same CDR3. PCRs each included synthetic TCR analog templates spiked in. The data were produced by immunoSEQ multiplex PCR, yet TCRdb's version contains in-frame clones alone and is incomplete. The table shows 90,000 to 120,000 clones, with about 85% occurring only once. The trim removed 0 bases at V and 5 bases at J, leaving 7 bases unmatched. CDR1 and CDR2 (germline): SGDLS, YYNGEE. This CDR3 has 16 residues.

The sample in question was PBMCs, obtained around atezolizumab (anti-PD-L1) treatment. This TCR came from a man in his fifties with urothelial cancer. The genes are TRBV9 and TRBJ2-5, with TRBD2 matching 10 bases. In DNA form, the CDR3 reads TGTGCCAGCAGCGTAGAATTAGCGGGAGGTAGGGAGACCCAGTACTTC. Protein product: CASSVELAGGRETQYF.